These 29 T cell receptor beta chains share one sample of origin, sequenced in a study of early T cells in non-severe SARS-CoV-2 infection. Each CDR3 protein is one row after TCRdb ran MiXCR on the 5' RACE reads. The sample holds tens of thousands of distinct CDR3 sequences, about 7.7% seen once. Specimen: whole blood, collected at baseline. The receptors were gathered from an adult who was a healthcare worker with PCR-confirmed SARS-CoV-2 infection or an uninfected control (not recorded which).

The chain is built from TRBV19 and TRBJ1-4; possibly TRBD1 for D (5 bases). From germline, CDR1 is LNHDA and CDR2 SQIVND (reference sequence). The CDR3 covers 15 residues. V was trimmed by 6 bases and J by 0 bases, leaving 11 bases between them. This CDR3 is CASSPQGPTNEKLFF. As DNA, the CDR3 is TGTGCCAGTAGCCCCCAGGGACCAACTAATGAAAAACTGTTTTTT.

The sample holds a few counts of this clonotype. The chain uses TRBV10-3 and TRBJ2-5, with D possibly TRBD2 on 5 matching bases. Germline V gene lookup returns CDR1 ENHRY and CDR2 SYGVKD. The CDR3 extends over 15 amino acids. V lost 11 bases to trimming and J lost 5 bases, with 24 bases between them. The CDR3 protein is CAAKDGKGSQETQYF. The CDR3 nucleotides read TGTGCCGCCAAAGACGGTAAAGGGAGTCAGGAGACCCAGTACTTC.

This chain connects TRBV20-1 to TRBJ2-7; the match to TRBD2 covers 16 bases. This CDR3 is built from 16 residues. The germline V gene has CDR1 DFQATT and CDR2 SNEGSKA (reference sequence). V shed 6 bases, J shed 5 bases, and the junction held 10 bases outside the gene matches. The CDR3 loop reads CSATGTSGRALDEQYF. The DNA of the CDR3 is TGCAGTGCCACCGGGACTAGCGGGAGGGCCTTGGACGAGCAGTACTTC.

The genes are TRBV14 and TRBJ2-3, with 7 positions matching TRBD2. CDR3 length equals 15 residues. V lost 6 bases, J lost 1 base, and 7 bases stayed unmatched. Germline lookup yields CDR1 SGHDN and CDR2 FVKESK. CDR3 residues: CASRPSGTRTDTQYF. The CDR3 DNA is TGTGCCAGCAGACCCAGCGGGACCCGCACAGATACGCAGTATTTT.

This chain uses TRBV6-6 with TRBJ1-5; D is unclear. V gave up 8 bases and J gave up 1 base, with 9 bases separating them. The CDR3 totals 13 residues. Germline-derived CDR1 and CDR2 are MNHNY and SVGAGI (reference sequence). CDR3 amino acids: CASLTESNQPQHF. CDR3 DNA sequence: TGTGCCAGCCTTACAGAGAGCAATCAGCCCCAGCATTTT.

This chain links TRBV12-3 or TRBV12-4 with TRBJ2-3; possible D gene TRBD2, 5 bases. The ends were cut back, 6 bases at V and 5 bases at J, with 15 bases in the middle. The CDR3 has 14 residues. In DNA form, the CDR3 reads TGTGCCAGCAGGGTGGGAGACCCCAGAGATACGCAGTATTTT. Translation gives CASRVGDPRDTQYF.

This clonotype came up a few times. The chain combines TRBV12-3 or TRBV12-4 with TRBJ2-3; 7 bases are shared with TRBD2. With V trimmed by 8 bases and J by 2 bases, 7 bases remained unmatched. The CDR3 extends over 14 amino acids. CDR3 sequence: CASAGLPPTDTQYF. Here the CDR3 DNA reads TGTGCCAGCGCGGGACTACCACCCACAGATACGCAGTATTTT.

The chain couples TRBV29-1 to TRBJ2-7, with D uncertain. CDR3 length: 15 residues. The V end was cut by 1 base, the J end by 4 bases, with 17 bases between. CDR1 is SQVTM and CDR2 is ANQGSEA in the germline V gene. This chain's CDR3 is CSVEVEGPKFYEQYF. The CDR3 DNA reads as TGCAGCGTTGAAGTAGAAGGGCCGAAGTTTTACGAGCAGTACTTC.

This chain links TRBV7-9 with TRBJ1-2, with TRBD1 matching over 8 bases. This CDR3 spans 13 amino acids. J gave up 6 bases and V 2 bases, and 2 bases lay outside the gene matches. The germline gives CDR1 SEHNR, CDR2 FQNEAQ (reference sequence). The CDR3 loop reads CASSLSTGDGYTF. CDR3 coding DNA: TGTGCCAGCAGCTTATCGACAGGGGATGGCTACACCTTC.

This clonotype turned up a few times. J is TRBJ1-3 and V is TRBV20-1; D is unresolved. V was shortened by 0 bases and J by 2 bases, with 11 bases between the two germline ends. The CDR3 runs to 15 residues. Germline loops: CDR1 DFQATT, CDR2 SNEGSKA (reference sequence). This chain's CDR3 is CSARDLSETGNTIYF. CDR3 nucleotides: TGCAGTGCTAGAGATCTTTCCGAAACTGGAAACACCATATATTTT.

The rearrangement uses TRBV7-6 and TRBJ2-1; D unclear. Germline V gene sequence: CDR1 SGHVS, CDR2 FNYEAQ. Trimming removed 0 bases from V and 8 bases from J, with 2 bases in between. The CDR3 loop spans 11 amino acids. The CDR3 DNA sequence: TGTGCCAGCAGCTTAGCGGATGAGCAGTTCTTC. Translating it yields CASSLADEQFF.

This clonotype was recorded at least ten times. This chain joins TRBV7-6 and TRBJ2-1; D perhaps matches TRBD1 (5 bases). The germline V gene encodes CDR1 SGHVS and CDR2 FNYEAQ. CDR3 length: 15 residues. V was clipped by 2 bases and J by 2 bases, with 10 bases between them. CDR3 amino acids: CASSLQGAAYNEQFF. In DNA, the CDR3 is TGTGCCAGCAGCTTACAAGGGGCGGCCTACAATGAGCAGTTCTTC.

This clonotype showed up just a few times. The chain carries TRBV12-3 or TRBV12-4 and TRBJ1-1; 7 nucleotides match TRBD1. The CDR3 covers 13 residues. V shed 8 bases, J shed 3 bases, and the junction held 6 bases outside the gene matches. The CDR3 sequence: CASSGGQYTEAFF. The DNA for the CDR3 is TGTGCCAGCTCAGGGGGACAGTACACTGAAGCTTTCTTT.

The table lists this clonotype with a few counts. The chain uses TRBV7-2 and TRBJ2-1, with TRBD2 matching 7 bases. J gave up 1 base and V 5 bases, and 8 bases lay outside the gene matches. This CDR3 comprises 16 residues. Germline V gene sequence: CDR1 SGHTA, CDR2 FQGNSA. The CDR3 DNA reads TGTGCCAGCAGCCATCTAGCGGACCAATCCTACAATGAGCAGTTCTTC. This translates into CASSHLADQSYNEQFF.

In this sample, this clonotype turned up many times. The chain has TRBV6-6 and TRBJ2-1; 9 nucleotides agree with TRBD2. The CDR3 runs to 17 residues. The germline V gene encodes CDR1 MNHNY and CDR2 SVGAGI (reference sequence). Trimming cost V 7 bases and J 7 bases; bases outside gene matches: 17. The CDR3 nucleotides read TGTGCCAGCAAGGGAGATGTGGCGGGAGGGCCGCTAAATGAGCAGTTCTTC. Encoded protein: CASKGDVAGGPLNEQFF.

In its sample, this clonotype ranks as medium-sized. This rearrangement joins TRBV6-6 to TRBJ2-2; D is possibly TRBD2 (7 bases). Germline values: CDR1 MNHNY, CDR2 SVGAGI (reference sequence). CDR3 length: 15 residues. V was trimmed by 4 bases and J by 5 bases, leaving 14 bases between them. CDR3 sequence (DNA): TGTGCCAGCAGTTTAAGGGGGGGAGGTACCGGGGAGCTGTTTTTT. This sequence encodes CASSLRGGGTGELFF.

In this sample, this clonotype turned up once. V gene TRBV10-3 combines with J gene TRBJ2-3; D perhaps matches TRBD2 (5 bases). The CDR3 loop spans 16 amino acids. Per the germline V gene, CDR1 is ENHRY and CDR2 is SYGVKD. The V and J ends lost 0 bases and 5 bases respectively, with 15 bases between them. The CDR3: CAISESSGTWEDTQYF. As DNA, the CDR3 is TGTGCCATCAGTGAGTCATCGGGAACCTGGGAAGATACGCAGTATTTT.

The chain employs TRBV20-1 and TRBJ2-3; 11 nucleotides align to TRBD2. Germline V gives CDR1 DFQATT, CDR2 SNEGSKA (reference sequence). Unmatched junction bases numbered 13, after V lost 1 base and J lost 7 bases. The CDR3 extends over 17 amino acids. The DNA for the CDR3 is TGCAGTGCTAGAGCTAGCGGGAGGATACCTATTCCATATACGCAGTATTTT. It yields the protein CSARASGRIPIPYTQYF.

This clonotype was picked up a small number of times. CDR3 nucleotide sequence: TGTGCCAGCAGATCCGGGGGGGGCTCCTACAATGAGCAGTTCTTC. Its translation: CASRSGGGSYNEQFF. The J gene is TRBJ2-1, the V gene TRBV6-5; 8 nucleotides align to TRBD2. V dropped 6 bases and J dropped 0; count of bases not matched to a gene: 4. There are 15 residues in the CDR3. CDR1 MNHEY and CDR2 SVGAGI come from the germline V gene.

This clonotype was picked up many times. The chain links TRBV28 to TRBJ2-2; D may be TRBD1 or TRBD2 (6 bases each). From germline, CDR1 is MDHEN and CDR2 SYDVKM. V gave up 8 bases and J gave up 7 bases, with 20 bases separating them. CDR3 length equals 15 residues. The CDR3 region is CASYPPVRGGGELFF. The DNA for the CDR3 is TGTGCCAGCTACCCTCCGGTCAGGGGAGGCGGGGAGCTGTTTTTT.

At least ten counts were recorded for this clonotype. The rearrangement joins TRBV7-9 to TRBJ2-4, with D maybe TRBD1 (5 bases). Trimming removed 1 base at V and 13 bases at J, with 11 bases between. The V gene's germline CDR1 is SEHNR and CDR2 FQNEAQ (reference sequence). This CDR3 has 12 residues. In nucleotides, the CDR3 is TGTGCCAGCAGCTTAGAGGGGCGAAACCAGTACTTC. Translated, it gives CASSLEGRNQYF. The entire variable domain, with the rest obtained from reference TRBV7-9 and TRBJ2-4, is as follows: DTGVSQNPRHKITKRGQNVTFRCDPISEHNRLYWYRQTLGQGPEFLTYFQNEAQLEKSRLLSDRFSAERPKGSFSTLEIQRTEQGDSAMYLCASSLEGRNQYFGAGTRLSVL.

The J gene is TRBJ2-7, the V gene TRBV5-1; no clear D gene. The germline CDR1 and CDR2 sequences are SGHRS and YFSETQ. The CDR3 is made up of 11 amino acids. V lost 5 bases, J lost 4 bases, and 7 bases lay in between. This chain's CDR3 is CASSRTYEQYF. The CDR3 nucleotides read TGCGCCAGCAGTCGTACTTACGAGCAGTACTTC.

The sample holds many counts of this clonotype. The chain recombines TRBV12-3 or TRBV12-4 with TRBJ2-3; 10 bases fit TRBD1. The CDR3 covers 15 residues. V lost 7 bases and J lost 4; bases outside the gene matches: 8. Here the CDR3 reads CASTRTGGYADTQYF. The CDR3 region has the DNA TGTGCCAGCACCCGGACAGGGGGGTACGCAGATACGCAGTATTTT.

This chain links TRBV7-9 with TRBJ2-7; TRBD2 matches at 9 bases. The CDR3 covers 17 residues. Germline CDR1 and CDR2: SEHNR and FQNEAQ (reference sequence). V lost 5 bases, J lost 7 bases, and 18 bases stayed unmatched. CDR3 amino acids: CASSRPGGLAGAIEQYF. The CDR3 nucleotides are TGTGCCAGCAGCCGACCTGGGGGACTAGCAGGGGCTATAGAGCAGTACTTC.

The sample holds many counts of this clonotype. The chain is built from TRBV5-1 and TRBJ2-3, with D tentatively TRBD1 (5 bases). Germline V lookup: CDR1 SGHRS, CDR2 YFSETQ. Trimming shortened V by 1 base and J by 0 bases, and 9 bases separated the two germline ends. The CDR3 runs 15 residues. The CDR3: CASSLSWGSTDTQYF. The CDR3 DNA sequence: TGCGCCAGCAGCTTGTCGTGGGGCAGCACAGATACGCAGTATTTT. The full variable domain, its missing parts supplied by reference TRBV5-1 and TRBJ2-3, is KAGVTQTPRYLIKTRGQQVTLSCSPISGHRSVSWYQQTPGQGLQFLFEYFSETQRNKGNFPGRFSGRQFSNSRSEMNVSTLELGDSALYLCASSLSWGSTDTQYFGPGTRLTVL.

This chain connects TRBV7-9 to TRBJ2-3; 8 bases are shared with TRBD2. With 5 bases clipped from V and 0 bases from J, the junction kept 4 bases outside the gene matches. The CDR3 is 15 residues long. Germline V CDR1 and CDR2: SEHNR, FQNEAQ (reference sequence). CDR3 sequence: CASSRLAISTDTQYF. The DNA for the CDR3 is TGTGCCAGCAGCCGACTAGCGATCAGCACAGATACGCAGTATTTT.

This clonotype was seen a handful of times. J is TRBJ1-1 and V is TRBV7-8; D is ambiguous. Germline V gives CDR1 SGHVS, CDR2 FQNEAQ. CDR3 length equals 14 residues. Trimming stripped 1 base from V and 0 bases from J, with 6 bases between. The CDR3: CASSLGLLNTEAFF. Here the CDR3 DNA reads TGTGCCAGCAGCTTAGGACTTTTGAACACTGAAGCTTTCTTT. The variable domain in full, completed from reference TRBV7-8 and TRBJ1-1, reads GAGVSQSPRYKVAKRGQDVALRCDPISGHVSLFWYQQALGQGPEFLTYFQNEAQLDKSGLPSDRFFAERPEGSVSTLKIQRTQQEDSAVYLCASSLGLLNTEAFFGQGTRLTVV.

In its sample, this clonotype was seen a few times. This chain uses TRBV19 with TRBJ2-4; D remains unclear. CDR1 and CDR2 from the germline V gene are LNHDA and SQIVND (reference sequence). The CDR3 consists of 13 residues. V was cut by 10 bases and J by 0 bases, with 10 bases left in between. The CDR3 sequence: CAIPEIAKNIQYF. The DNA for the CDR3 is TGTGCCATCCCGGAAATAGCCAAAAACATTCAGTACTTC.

The sample holds a few counts of this clonotype. This chain connects TRBV7-3 to TRBJ1-1; perhaps TRBD1 as D (5 bases). In germline, CDR1 is SGHTA, CDR2 FQGTGA. This CDR3 has 13 residues. Trimming took 3 bases from V and 6 from J, leaving 11 bases between them. The chain's CDR3 is CASSLLDSSEAFF. The CDR3 nucleotides are TGTGCCAGCAGCTTGTTAGACAGCTCTGAAGCTTTCTTT. Full variable domain (outside the CDR3, taken from reference TRBV7-3 and TRBJ1-1): GAGVSQTPSNKVTEKGKYVELRCDPISGHTALYWYRQSLGQGPEFLIYFQGTGAADDSGLPNDRFFAVRPEGSVSTLKIQRTERGDSAVYLCASSLLDSSEAFFGQGTRLTVV.